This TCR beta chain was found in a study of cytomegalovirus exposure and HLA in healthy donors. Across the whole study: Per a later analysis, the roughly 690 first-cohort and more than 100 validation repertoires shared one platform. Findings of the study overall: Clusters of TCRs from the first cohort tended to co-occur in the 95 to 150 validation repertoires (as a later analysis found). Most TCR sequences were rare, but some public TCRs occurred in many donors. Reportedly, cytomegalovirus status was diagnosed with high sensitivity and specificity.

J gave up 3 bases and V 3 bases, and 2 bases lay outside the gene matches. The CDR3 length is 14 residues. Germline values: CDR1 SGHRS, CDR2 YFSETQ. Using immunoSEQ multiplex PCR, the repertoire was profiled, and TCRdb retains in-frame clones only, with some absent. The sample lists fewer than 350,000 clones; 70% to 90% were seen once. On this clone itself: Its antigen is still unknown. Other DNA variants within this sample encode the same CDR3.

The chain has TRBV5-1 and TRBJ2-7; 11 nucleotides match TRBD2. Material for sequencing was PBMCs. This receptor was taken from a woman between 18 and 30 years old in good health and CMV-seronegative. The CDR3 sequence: CASSSGTSGYEQYF. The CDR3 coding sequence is TGCGCCAGCAGCTCCGGGACTAGCGGCTACGAGCAGTACTTC.